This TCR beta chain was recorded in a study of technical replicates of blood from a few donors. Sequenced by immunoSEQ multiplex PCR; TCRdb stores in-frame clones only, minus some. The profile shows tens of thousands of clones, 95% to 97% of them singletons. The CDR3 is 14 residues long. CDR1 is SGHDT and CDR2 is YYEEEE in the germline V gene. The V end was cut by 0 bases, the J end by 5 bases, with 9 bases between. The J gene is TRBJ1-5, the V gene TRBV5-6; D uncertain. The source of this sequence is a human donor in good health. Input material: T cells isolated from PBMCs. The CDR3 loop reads CASSLGTVDQPQHF. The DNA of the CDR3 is TGTGCCAGCAGCTTGGGCACGGTAGATCAGCCCCAGCATTTT.